This record concerns one T cell receptor (beta chain) sequence. The antigen remains unidentified. The CDR3 runs 15 residues. The V segment lost 2 bases and the J segment 5 bases; nucleotides outside the gene matches: 1. Germline V gene lookup returns CDR1 SGHDT and CDR2 YYEEEE. This sample is drawn from a study of identical twins. MiXCR, applied by TCRdb to the 5' RACE reads, yields one record per CDR3 protein. This table holds approximately 590,000 distinct CDR3 sequences, 9.6% found once. Overall study results and limits: There was an excess of low generation probability in the out-of-frame alpha sequences that twins shared. Conclusions leaned on cross-sectional statistical analysis and did not track the same donors over time. Analyses of zero insertions could be partly confounded by invariant MAIT and iNKT cells.

This sample was also put to use in a study of yellow fever vaccine responses in identical twins. In that study: Reported findings indicate that twins' vaccine T cell responses seemed partially convergent, partially personalized.

The sample taken for sequencing was PBMCs. This TCR came from a woman aged 18-29 years in good health. V usage is TRBV5-6 and J usage is TRBJ1-6; 10 nucleotides agree with TRBD1. Here the CDR3 reads CASSFGTGDNSPLHF. The CDR3 DNA reads as TGTGCCAGCAGCTTCGGGACAGGGGATAATTCACCCCTCCACTTT.